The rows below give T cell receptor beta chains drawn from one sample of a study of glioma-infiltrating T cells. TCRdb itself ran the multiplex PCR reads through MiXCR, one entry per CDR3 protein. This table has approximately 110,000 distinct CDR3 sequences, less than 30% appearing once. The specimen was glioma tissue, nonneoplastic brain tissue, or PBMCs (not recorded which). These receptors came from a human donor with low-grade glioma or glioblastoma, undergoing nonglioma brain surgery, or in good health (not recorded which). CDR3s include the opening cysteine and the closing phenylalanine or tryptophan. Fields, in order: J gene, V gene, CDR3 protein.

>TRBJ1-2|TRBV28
CASTGGGIYGYTF
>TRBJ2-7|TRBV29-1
CSVEGGPDRVRYEQYF
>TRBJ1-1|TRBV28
CASSRDRVTEAFF
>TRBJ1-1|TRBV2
CASMANVNTEAFF
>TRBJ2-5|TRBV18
CASSHRLAVQETQYF
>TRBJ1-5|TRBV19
CASTPRGSQGNSNQPQHF
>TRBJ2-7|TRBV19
CASSYGLAGEYEQYF
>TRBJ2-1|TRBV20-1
CSAADTQSSYNEQFF
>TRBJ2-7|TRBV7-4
CAGSKNSYEQYF
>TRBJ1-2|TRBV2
CASRGGAGDNGYTF
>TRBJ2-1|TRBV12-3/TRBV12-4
CASRTWTSGKAEQFF
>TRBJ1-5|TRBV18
CASSSDRVADNQPQHF
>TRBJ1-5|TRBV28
CASSQGGGGGQPQHF
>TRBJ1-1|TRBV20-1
CSALQNGEAFF
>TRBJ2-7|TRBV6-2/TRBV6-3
CASSYNRRGTYEQYF
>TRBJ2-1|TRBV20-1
CSAFGLAGKNEQFF
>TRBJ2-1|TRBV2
CASSTPTSVIRDNEQFF
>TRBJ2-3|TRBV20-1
CSAPRADGSDTQYF
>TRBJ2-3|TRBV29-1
CSVLPTGGLRDTQYF
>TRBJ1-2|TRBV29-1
CSVAGTANYGYTF
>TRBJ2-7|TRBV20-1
CSAGRGTNSYEQYF
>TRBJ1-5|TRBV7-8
CASSFQGSTGPQHF
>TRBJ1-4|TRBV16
CASSQYSSTTNEKLFF
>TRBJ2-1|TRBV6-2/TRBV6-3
CASKGLAGAFYNEQFF